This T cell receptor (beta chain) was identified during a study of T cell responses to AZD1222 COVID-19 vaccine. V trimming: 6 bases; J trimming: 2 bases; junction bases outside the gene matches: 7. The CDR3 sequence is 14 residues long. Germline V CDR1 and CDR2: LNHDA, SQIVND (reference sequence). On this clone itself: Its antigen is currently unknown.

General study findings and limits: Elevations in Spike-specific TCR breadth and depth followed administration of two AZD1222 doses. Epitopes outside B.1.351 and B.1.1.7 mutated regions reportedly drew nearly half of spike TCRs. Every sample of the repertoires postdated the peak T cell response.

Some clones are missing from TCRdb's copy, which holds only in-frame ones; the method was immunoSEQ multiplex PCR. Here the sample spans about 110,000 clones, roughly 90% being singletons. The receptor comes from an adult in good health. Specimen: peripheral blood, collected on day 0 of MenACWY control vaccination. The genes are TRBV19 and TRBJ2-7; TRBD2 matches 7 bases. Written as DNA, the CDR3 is TGTGCCAGTAGAAACCGGGACTACCCCTACGAGCAGTACTTC. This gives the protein CASRNRDYPYEQYF.